One and the same sample provided the 10 T cell receptor beta chains below, sequenced in a study of T cell responses to AZD1222 COVID-19 vaccine. Only in-frame clones appear in the TCRdb table, and some are missing; sequencing was by immunoSEQ multiplex PCR. The repertoire consists of 180,000 or so clones, with 75% to 90% occurring once and the leading ten covering approximately 4%. The input for sequencing was peripheral blood, taken 28 days after the second dose of the MenACWY control vaccine. The receptors here all came from an adult who received the MenACWY meningococcal vaccine as a control.

The rearrangement uses TRBV6-5 and TRBJ1-6, with 10 bases lining up with TRBD1. The CDR3 runs 15 residues. Germline values: CDR1 MNHEY, CDR2 SVGAGI. The V and J ends lost 6 bases and 8 bases, in that order; junction bases with no gene match: 7. CDR3 amino acids: CASSRPGQGDSPLHF. In DNA form, the CDR3 reads TGTGCCAGCAGCCGCCCAGGACAGGGGGATTCACCCCTCCACTTT.

The chain combines TRBV5-6 with TRBJ1-2; 10 bases fit TRBD1. The junction had 5 bases not matched to a gene; V was cut back by 5 bases and J by 4 bases. The CDR3 is 14 residues long. Germline V lookup: CDR1 SGHDT, CDR2 YYEEEE. Written as DNA, the CDR3 is TGTGCCAGCAGGGGGACAGGGGAATTCTATGGCTACACCTTC. This codes for CASRGTGEFYGYTF.

The rearrangement uses TRBV10-1 and TRBJ2-2; either TRBD1 or TRBD2 may fit D (5 bases each). Germline V lookup: CDR1 WNHNN, CDR2 SYGVQD (reference sequence). V lost 6 bases, J lost 6 bases, and 23 bases lay in between. This CDR3 comprises 17 residues. Written as DNA, the CDR3 is TGCGCCAGCAGCCCGAGGGACGGGTGGGAGAGGTCCGGGGAGCTGTTTTTT. Translation: CASSPRDGWERSGELFF.

The chain carries TRBV30 and TRBJ1-1; D gene unclear. This CDR3 is built from 13 residues. CDR1 and CDR2 from the germline V gene are GTSNPN and SVGIG (reference sequence). The V end was cut by 5 bases, the J end by 6 bases, with 16 bases between. As DNA, the CDR3 is TGTGCCTGGGCCCTTTATCAGAAATCTGAAGCTTTCTTT. This sequence encodes CAWALYQKSEAFF.

The V call is TRBV19, the J call TRBJ2-2, with D perhaps TRBD2 (7 bases). The V end lost 2 bases, the J end lost 2 bases, and 18 bases lay between the germline ends. CDR1 and CDR2 (germline): LNHDA, SQIVND (reference sequence). CDR3 length equals 18 residues. The CDR3 is CASSIRGALNYNTGELFF. The CDR3 DNA reads TGTGCCAGTAGTATACGGGGGGCTCTTAACTACAACACCGGGGAGCTGTTTTTT.

V usage is TRBV7-2 and J usage is TRBJ2-2; no reliable D call. This CDR3 has 13 residues. V was shortened by 4 bases and J by 6 bases, with 9 bases between the two germline ends. Germline V gives CDR1 SGHTA, CDR2 FQGNSA. CDR3 sequence: CASSSDIAGELFF. CDR3 nucleotides: TGTGCCAGCAGCTCCGACATCGCCGGGGAGCTGTTTTTT.

This chain connects TRBV5-1 to TRBJ1-1; D is unclear. V lost 2 bases to trimming and J lost 0 bases, with 8 bases between them. The CDR3 loop spans 14 amino acids. Germline lookup yields CDR1 SGHRS and CDR2 YFSETQ. CDR3 sequence (DNA): TGCGCCAGCAGCTTACCCCGCCTGAACACTGAAGCTTTCTTT. Protein sequence: CASSLPRLNTEAFF.

The chain links TRBV10-1 to TRBJ2-3; a weak D match, TRBD2 (6 bases). In germline, CDR1 is WNHNN, CDR2 SYGVQD (reference sequence). The CDR3 spans 14 residues. The V end lost 2 bases, the J end lost 5 bases, and 11 bases lay between the germline ends. CDR3 amino acids: CASSEGGPGDTQYF. The DNA of the CDR3 is TGCGCCAGCAGTGAGGGAGGGCCTGGAGATACGCAGTATTTT.

The chain uses TRBV15 and TRBJ1-2, with no clear D. The CDR3 is 13 residues long. CDR1 is LNHNV, CDR2 YYDKDF, per germline (reference sequence). Trimming removed 5 bases at V and 3 bases at J, with 10 bases between. CDR3 residues: CATSPDGDYGYTF. The CDR3 bases are TGTGCCACCAGCCCCGATGGTGACTATGGCTACACCTTC.

The rearrangement links TRBV28 to TRBJ2-7, with 9 positions matching TRBD1. Germline V gene sequence: CDR1 MDHEN, CDR2 SYDVKM. With V trimmed by 4 bases and J by 1 base, 5 bases remained unmatched. CDR3 size: 15 residues. The CDR3 sequence is CASSSPGQGSYEQYF. CDR3 DNA sequence: TGTGCCAGCAGTTCGCCGGGACAGGGATCCTACGAGCAGTACTTC. Using reference TRBV28 and TRBJ2-7 for the parts outside the CDR3, the full variable domain is DVKVTQSSRYLVKRTGEKVFLECVQDMDHENMFWYRQDPGLGLRLIYFSYDVKMKEKGDIPEGYSVSREKKERFSLILESASTNQTSMYLCASSSPGQGSYEQYFGPGTRLTVT.